This T cell receptor beta chain comes out of a study of vaccination effects on CD4 cells after COVID-19. Study at large: Following the second dose by a median of 72 days, the post-vaccine samples were obtained.

The V gene end was trimmed by 5 bases and the J gene end by 7 bases; junction bases not matched to a gene: 4. The germline CDR1 and CDR2 sequences are MNHEY and SVGAGI. The CDR3 has 13 amino acids. Peptide-pool stimulation followed by sequencing identified expanded antigen-specific CD4+ clonotypes in the ViraFEST assay. Culturing for approximately 10 days preceded CD4+ T cell isolation. The infection with SARS-CoV-2 (confirmed by PCR) occurred in this person between March and December 2020. Participants completed two doses of the BNT162b2 or mRNA-1273 vaccine. Assay used: immunoSEQ multiplex PCR; TCRdb lists only in-frame clones, some missing. The table lists about 17,000 clones, about 74% of them singletons. Note on this clone: Its antigen is not identified.

The gene calls are TRBV6-5 and TRBJ1-4; 7 nucleotides agree with TRBD1. The receptor's source is a human donor who had a prior SARS-CoV-2 infection. The sequencing here drew on CD4+ T cells from PBMCs cultured with SARS-CoV-2 spike peptides, taken after COVID-19 vaccination. For the CDR3, the DNA is TGTGCCAGCAGTAGACAGGGTAGTGAAAAACTGTTTTTT. Translated, it gives CASSRQGSEKLFF.